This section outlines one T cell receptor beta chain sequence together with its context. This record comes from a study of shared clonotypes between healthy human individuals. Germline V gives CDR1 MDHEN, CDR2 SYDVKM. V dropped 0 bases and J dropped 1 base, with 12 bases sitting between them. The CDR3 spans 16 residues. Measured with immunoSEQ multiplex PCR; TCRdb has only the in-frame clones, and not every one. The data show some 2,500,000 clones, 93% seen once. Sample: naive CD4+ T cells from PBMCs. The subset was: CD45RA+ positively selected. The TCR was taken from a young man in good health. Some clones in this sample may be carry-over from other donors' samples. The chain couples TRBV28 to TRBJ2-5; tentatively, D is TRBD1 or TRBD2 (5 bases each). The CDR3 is CASSLWAGGGQETQYF. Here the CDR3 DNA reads TGTGCCAGCAGTTTATGGGCAGGTGGGGGCCAAGAGACCCAGTACTTC.